The sequence of this T cell receptor beta chain was determined in a study of long-term antiretroviral therapy in people with HIV. immunoSEQ v3.0 was run at survey level. Clones were sequenced by immunoSEQ multiplex PCR, and TCRdb holds only the in-frame ones, with some missing. The sample has approximately 15,000 clones; more than 65% are singletons. About this clone: Its antigen is not identified.

CDR1 MDHEN and CDR2 SYDVKM come from the germline V gene. This CDR3 contains 15 residues. The V end was cut by 3 bases, the J end by 4 bases, with 15 bases between. Broader study findings: Versus controls, repertoires in people with HIV had narrower CDR3 length ranges.

The chain links TRBV28 to TRBJ1-2, with a weak D call TRBD1 (5 bases). The sequencing used unsorted PBMCs, collected 0.4 years after starting antiretroviral therapy. The receptor comes from a man aged 30 to 39 with HIV. CDR3 loop: CASSLGTPASYGYTF. Written as DNA, the CDR3 is TGTGCCAGCAGTTTGGGGACGCCCGCTTCCTATGGCTACACCTTC.